A single T cell receptor (beta chain) is shown here with its context. The antigen is not known. Libraries were prepared by immunoSEQ multiplex PCR; TCRdb keeps only in-frame clonotypes and omits some of them. This table has about 2 million clones, 85% to 95% appearing once. This specimen belongs to a study of shared clonotypes between healthy human individuals. Findings and limits, study-wide: The four-donor shared clonotypes exceeded non-shared clonotypes in generation probability, with non-shared ones scoring lower. Rarefaction indicated that sorted-subset sequencing remained incomplete although depth was large.

CD8 cells classed as naive were CD45RO-negative and positively selected for CCR7, excluding terminally differentiated effector memory CD45RA+ cells. Germline CDR1 SGHAT, CDR2 FQNNGV. The ends were cut back, 3 bases at V and 3 bases at J, with 12 bases in the middle. The CDR3 covers 14 residues. This rearrangement joins TRBV11-2 to TRBJ2-7; D is ambiguous. Sequencing was performed on naive CD8+ T cells sorted from blood. This TCR was recovered from a young man in good health. CDR3 residues: CASSFYQADYEQYF. CDR3 in DNA: TGTGCCAGCAGCTTCTATCAGGCTGACTACGAGCAGTACTTC.